This T cell receptor (beta chain) comes out of a study of cytomegalovirus exposure and HLA in healthy donors. Vbeta (60) and Jbeta (13) primers were used in the PCR. Repertoires were generated with immunoSEQ multiplex PCR, while TCRdb's copy carries only in-frame clones and drops some. This repertoire includes 80,000 to 95,000 clones. Points on this clone: One end of the junction does not line up with germline, which may come from a read error.

Germline CDR1 reads MNHNS; CDR2 reads SASEGT. The CDR3 runs 14 residues. The sequencing input was PBMCs. The receptor was isolated from a woman in her 30s in good health and CMV-seronegative. The V gene is TRBV6-1, the J gene TRBJ1-1; a weak D match, TRBD1 (5 bases). CDR3 coding DNA: TGTGCCAGCAGTGTGGAAGGGTGGGGCACTGAAGATTTCTTT. Protein product: CASSVEGWGTEDFF.